In this sample, the clone carrying this TCR beta chain turned up a few times. CDR3 length equals 15 residues. Trimming shortened V by 5 bases and J by 2 bases, and 15 bases separated the two germline ends. Germline assignment: CDR1 LGHDT and CDR2 YNNKEL (reference sequence). The data belong to a study of Ad26.COV2.S vaccination and SARS-CoV-2 variants. This table comes from immunoSEQ multiplex PCR, and its TCRdb copy is limited to in-frame clones, with some not included. The sample includes under 150,000 clones, about nine tenths of them seen just once. The specimen was peripheral blood, collected after recovery from COVID-19. The chain has TRBV3-1 (or the pseudogene TRBV3-2) and TRBJ1-2; D is possibly TRBD1 (5 bases). The sequence came from a human donor who had recovered from COVID-19. The CDR3 region has the DNA TGTGCCAGCAGCTTCACAGGACAACTAAACTATGGCTACACCTTC. It codes for CASSFTGQLNYGYTF.